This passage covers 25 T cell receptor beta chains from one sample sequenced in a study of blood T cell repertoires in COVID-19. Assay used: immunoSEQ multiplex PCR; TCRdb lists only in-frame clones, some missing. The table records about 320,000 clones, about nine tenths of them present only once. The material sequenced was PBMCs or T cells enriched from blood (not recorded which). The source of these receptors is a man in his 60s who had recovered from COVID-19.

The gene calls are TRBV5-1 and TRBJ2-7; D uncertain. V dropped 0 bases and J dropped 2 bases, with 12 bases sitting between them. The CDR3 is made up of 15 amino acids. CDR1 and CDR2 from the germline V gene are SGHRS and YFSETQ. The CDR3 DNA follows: TGCGCCAGCAGCTTGGACCAGGCGTACACCTACGAGCAGTACTTC. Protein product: CASSLDQAYTYEQYF.

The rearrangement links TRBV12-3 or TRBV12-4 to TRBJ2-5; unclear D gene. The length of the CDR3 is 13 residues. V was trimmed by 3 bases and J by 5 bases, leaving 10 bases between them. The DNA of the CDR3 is TGTGCCAGCAGTTTCGACTCTTTGGAGACCCAGTACTTC. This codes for CASSFDSLETQYF.

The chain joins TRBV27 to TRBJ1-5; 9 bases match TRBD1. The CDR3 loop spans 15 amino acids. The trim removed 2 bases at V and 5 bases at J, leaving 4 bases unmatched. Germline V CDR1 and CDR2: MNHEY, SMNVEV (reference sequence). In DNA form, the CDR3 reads TGTGCCAGCAGTTTAACGGGACAGGGTTATCAGCCCCAGCATTTT. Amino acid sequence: CASSLTGQGYQPQHF.

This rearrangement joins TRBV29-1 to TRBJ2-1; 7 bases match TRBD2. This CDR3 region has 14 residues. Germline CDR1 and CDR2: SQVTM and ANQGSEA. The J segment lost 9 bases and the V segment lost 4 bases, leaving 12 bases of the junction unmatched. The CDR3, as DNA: TGCAGCGTTGCGTTTTACGGGGAGGGCTTTGAGCAGTTCTTC. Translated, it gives CSVAFYGEGFEQFF.

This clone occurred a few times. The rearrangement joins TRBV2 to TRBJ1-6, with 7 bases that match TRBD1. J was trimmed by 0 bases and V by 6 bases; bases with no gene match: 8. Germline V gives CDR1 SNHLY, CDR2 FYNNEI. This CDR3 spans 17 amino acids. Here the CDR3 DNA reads TGTGCCAGCAGAGACTACAGGGGCAGCTCCTATAATTCACCCCTCCACTTT. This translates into CASRDYRGSSYNSPLHF.

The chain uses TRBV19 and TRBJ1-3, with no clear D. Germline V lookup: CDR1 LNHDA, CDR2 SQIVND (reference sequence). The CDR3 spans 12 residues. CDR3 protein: CATTHSGNTIYF. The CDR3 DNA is TGTGCTACAACCCACTCTGGAAACACCATATATTTT.

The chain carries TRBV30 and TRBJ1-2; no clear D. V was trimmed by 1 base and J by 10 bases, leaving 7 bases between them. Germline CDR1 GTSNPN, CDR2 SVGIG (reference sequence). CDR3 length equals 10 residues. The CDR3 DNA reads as TGTGCCTGGAGTGCGATAGCCTACACCTTC. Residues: CAWSAIAYTF.

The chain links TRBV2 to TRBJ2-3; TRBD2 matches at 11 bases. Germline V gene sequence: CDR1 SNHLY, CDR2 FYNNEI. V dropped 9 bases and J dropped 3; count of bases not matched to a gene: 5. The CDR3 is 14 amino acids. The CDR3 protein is CASSPSGRTDTQYF. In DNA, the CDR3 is TGTGCCAGTAGCCCTAGCGGGAGGACAGATACGCAGTATTTT.

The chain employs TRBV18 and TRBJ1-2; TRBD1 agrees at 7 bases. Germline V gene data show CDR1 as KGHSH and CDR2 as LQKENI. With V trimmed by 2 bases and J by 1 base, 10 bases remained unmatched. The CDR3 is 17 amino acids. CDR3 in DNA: TGTGCCAGCTCACCAATAGCGGTACAGGGGAATAACTATGGCTACACCTTC. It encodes CASSPIAVQGNNYGYTF.

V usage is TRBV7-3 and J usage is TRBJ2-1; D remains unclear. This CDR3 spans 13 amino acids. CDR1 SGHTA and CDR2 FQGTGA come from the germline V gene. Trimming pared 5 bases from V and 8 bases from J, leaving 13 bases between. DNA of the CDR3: TGTGCCAGCAGCCCCCGTCTGCGCGATGAGCAGTTCTTC. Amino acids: CASSPRLRDEQFF.

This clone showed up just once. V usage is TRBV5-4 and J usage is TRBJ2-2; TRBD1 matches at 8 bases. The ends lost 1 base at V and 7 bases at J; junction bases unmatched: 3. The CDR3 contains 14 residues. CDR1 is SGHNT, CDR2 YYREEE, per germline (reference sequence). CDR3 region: CASSLQGAGGELFF. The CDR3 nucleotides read TGTGCCAGCAGCTTGCAGGGGGCAGGCGGGGAGCTGTTTTTT.

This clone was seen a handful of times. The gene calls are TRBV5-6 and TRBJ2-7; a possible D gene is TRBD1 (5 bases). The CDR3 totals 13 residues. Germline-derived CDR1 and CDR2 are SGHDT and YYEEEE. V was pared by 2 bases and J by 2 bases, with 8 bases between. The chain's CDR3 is CASSFSGTYEQYF. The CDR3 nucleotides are TGTGCCAGCAGCTTTTCAGGGACCTACGAGCAGTACTTC.

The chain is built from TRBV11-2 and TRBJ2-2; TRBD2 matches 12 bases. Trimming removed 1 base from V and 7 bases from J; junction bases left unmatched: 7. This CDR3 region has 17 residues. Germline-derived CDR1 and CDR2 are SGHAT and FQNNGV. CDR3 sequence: CASSLGELAGGVGELFF. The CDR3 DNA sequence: TGTGCCAGCAGCTTAGGGGAACTAGCGGGAGGCGTCGGGGAGCTGTTTTTT. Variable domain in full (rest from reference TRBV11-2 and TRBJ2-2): EAGVAQSPRYKIIEKRQSVAFWCNPISGHATLYWYQQILGQGPKLLIQFQNNGVVDDSQLPKDRFSAERLKGVDSTLKIQPAKLEDSAVYLCASSLGELAGGVGELFFGEGSRLTVL.

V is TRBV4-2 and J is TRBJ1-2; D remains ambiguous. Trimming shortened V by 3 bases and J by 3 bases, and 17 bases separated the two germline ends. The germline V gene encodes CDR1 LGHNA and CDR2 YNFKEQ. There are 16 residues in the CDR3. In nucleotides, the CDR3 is TGTGCCAGCAGCCAGATGAATGTAGGGAGAGACTATGGCTACACCTTC. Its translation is CASSQMNVGRDYGYTF.

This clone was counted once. This CDR3 is CASSLSGAGIEPQHF. In DNA form, the CDR3 reads TGCGCCAGCAGCTTGTCCGGGGCGGGAATTGAGCCCCAGCATTTT. The chain carries TRBV5-1 and TRBJ1-5; maybe TRBD1 (5 bases). This CDR3 spans 15 amino acids. CDR1 and CDR2 (germline): SGHRS, YFSETQ. The germline V and J ends were trimmed by 1 base and 8 bases, with 16 bases remaining between them.

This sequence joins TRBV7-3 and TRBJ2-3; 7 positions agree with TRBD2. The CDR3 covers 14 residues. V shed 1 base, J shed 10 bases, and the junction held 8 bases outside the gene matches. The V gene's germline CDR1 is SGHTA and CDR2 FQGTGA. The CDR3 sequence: CASSLIGGSPSQYF. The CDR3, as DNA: TGTGCCAGCAGCTTAATAGGCGGGAGTCCCTCGCAGTATTTT.

The DNA for the CDR3 is TGCAGTGCTAGTCGGCAGGGGCCCATGAATGAGCAGTTCTTC. Its protein is CSASRQGPMNEQFF. The V call is TRBV20-1, the J call TRBJ2-1, with D possibly TRBD1 on 6 matching bases. Trimming left V 3 bases short and J 7 bases short, with 16 bases between. This CDR3 has 14 amino acids. Germline CDR1 and CDR2: DFQATT and SNEGSKA (reference sequence).

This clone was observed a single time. For the CDR3, the DNA is TGTGCCAGCTCACCACCGGTAGCGCCAGTCTACAATGAGCAGTTCTTC. It encodes CASSPPVAPVYNEQFF. The chain links TRBV18 to TRBJ2-1; D possibly corresponds to TRBD2 (5 bases). The ends were cut back, 0 bases at V and 3 bases at J, with 12 bases in the middle. This CDR3 contains 16 residues. The V gene's germline CDR1 is KGHSH and CDR2 LQKENI.

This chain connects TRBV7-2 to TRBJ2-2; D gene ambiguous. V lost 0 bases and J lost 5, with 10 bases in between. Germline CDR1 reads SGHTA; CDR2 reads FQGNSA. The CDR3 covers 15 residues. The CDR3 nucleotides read TGTGCCAGCAGCTTAGCTTTGCTGAGGACCGGGGAGCTGTTTTTT. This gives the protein CASSLALLRTGELFF.

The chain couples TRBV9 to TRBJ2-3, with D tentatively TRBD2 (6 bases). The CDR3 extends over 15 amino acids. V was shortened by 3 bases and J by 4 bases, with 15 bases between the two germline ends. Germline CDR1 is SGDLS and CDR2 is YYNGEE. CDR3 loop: CASSADGSPPDTQYF. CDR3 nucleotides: TGTGCCAGCAGCGCCGACGGGAGCCCCCCAGATACGCAGTATTTT.

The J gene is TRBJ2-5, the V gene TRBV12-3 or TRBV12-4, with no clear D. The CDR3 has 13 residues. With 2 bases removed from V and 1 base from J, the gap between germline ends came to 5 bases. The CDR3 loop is CASSLQAQETQYF. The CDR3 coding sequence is TGTGCCAGCAGTTTACAGGCCCAAGAGACCCAGTACTTC.

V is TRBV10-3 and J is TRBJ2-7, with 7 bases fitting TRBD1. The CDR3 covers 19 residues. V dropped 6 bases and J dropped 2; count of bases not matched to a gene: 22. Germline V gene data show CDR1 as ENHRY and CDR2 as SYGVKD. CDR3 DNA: TGTGCCATCAGGCCCGGATATGGGACAGCCGGGACCGAAACCTACGAGCAGTACTTC. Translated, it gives CAIRPGYGTAGTETYEQYF.

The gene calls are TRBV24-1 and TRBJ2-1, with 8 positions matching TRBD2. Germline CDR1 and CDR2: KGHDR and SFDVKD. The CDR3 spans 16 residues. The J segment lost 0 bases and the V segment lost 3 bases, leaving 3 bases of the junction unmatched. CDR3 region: CATSDPAGASYNEQFF. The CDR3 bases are TGTGCCACCAGTGATCCAGCGGGAGCCTCCTACAATGAGCAGTTCTTC.

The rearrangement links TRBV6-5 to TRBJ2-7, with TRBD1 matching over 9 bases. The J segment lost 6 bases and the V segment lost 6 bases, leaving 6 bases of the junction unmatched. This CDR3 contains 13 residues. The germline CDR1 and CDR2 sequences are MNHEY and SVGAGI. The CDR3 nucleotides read TGTGCCAGCAGACGGGACAGGGTGATCGAGCAGTACTTC. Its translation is CASRRDRVIEQYF.

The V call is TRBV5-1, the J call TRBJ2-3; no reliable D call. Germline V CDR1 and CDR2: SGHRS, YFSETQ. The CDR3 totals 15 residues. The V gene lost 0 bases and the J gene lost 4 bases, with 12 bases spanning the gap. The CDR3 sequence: CASSLDRREADTQYF. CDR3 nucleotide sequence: TGCGCCAGCAGCTTGGATAGGAGAGAGGCAGATACGCAGTATTTT.